The 6 T cell receptor beta chains below come from one sample, sequenced in a study of T cell responses to AZD1222 COVID-19 vaccine. The data were produced by immunoSEQ multiplex PCR, yet TCRdb's version contains in-frame clones alone and is incomplete. The sample consists of fewer than 150,000 clones, approximately 88% of them appearing once. Here the sequenced sample was peripheral blood, taken 28 days after the second AZD1222 dose. The origin of the receptors is an adult who received the AZD1222 COVID-19 vaccine.

The chain employs TRBV11-3 and TRBJ2-1; the D gene is possibly TRBD2 (6 bases). The CDR3 runs to 15 residues. In germline, CDR1 is SGHNT, CDR2 YENEEA. V lost 4 bases, J lost 1 base, and 11 bases lay in between. CDR3 nucleotides: TGTGCCAGCAGCTCGGCAGGAGGGTCCTACAATGAGCAGTTCTTC. Protein: CASSSAGGSYNEQFF.

The chain recombines TRBV2 with TRBJ2-1, with D hard to call. The germline V gene encodes CDR1 SNHLY and CDR2 FYNNEI. V lost 11 bases and J 9 bases, leaving 5 bases between the germline ends. The CDR3 consists of 8 residues. The CDR3 sequence: CACGEQFF. The CDR3 DNA follows: TGTGCCTGCGGTGAGCAGTTCTTC.

The V gene is TRBV19, the J gene TRBJ2-7, with D perhaps TRBD2 (6 bases). CDR1 is LNHDA and CDR2 is SQIVND in the germline V gene (reference sequence). Trimming left V 0 bases short and J 0 bases short, with 9 bases between. The CDR3 contains 15 residues. The CDR3 nucleotides are TGTGCCAGTAGTATAGATGCGGGAAGCTCCTACGAGCAGTACTTC. This encodes CASSIDAGSSYEQYF.

This sequence joins TRBV5-1 and TRBJ2-2, with D tentatively TRBD1 or TRBD2 (5 bases each). This CDR3 contains 14 residues. V was pared by 4 bases and J by 2 bases, with 9 bases between. Germline CDR1 and CDR2: SGHRS and YFSETQ. The CDR3 coding sequence is TGCGCCAGCAGCACGGGGACCAACACCGGGGAGCTGTTTTTT. Encoded protein: CASSTGTNTGELFF.

The J gene is TRBJ2-5, the V gene TRBV7-8; TRBD2 agrees at 7 bases. With V trimmed by 2 bases and J by 5 bases, 8 bases remained unmatched. The CDR3 length is 15 residues. Germline lookup yields CDR1 SGHVS and CDR2 FQNEAQ. The CDR3 protein is CASSLSRGDRETQYF. The CDR3, as DNA: TGTGCCAGCAGCTTAAGTCGGGGGGACCGTGAGACCCAGTACTTC.

This clone was observed a handful of times. V and J are TRBV7-2 and TRBJ1-5; D is uncertain. The CDR3 has 15 amino acids. V lost 0 bases and J 3 bases, leaving 9 bases between the germline ends. Germline V gives CDR1 SGHTA, CDR2 FQGNSA. CDR3 sequence: CASSLAGLNNQPQHF. DNA of the CDR3: TGTGCCAGCAGCTTAGCCGGACTGAACAATCAGCCCCAGCATTTT.